The 12 T cell receptor beta chains presented below share a single source sample, sequenced in a study of cytomegalovirus exposure and HLA in healthy donors. 13 Jbeta primers and 60 Vbeta primers were used for the PCR. Profiling relied on immunoSEQ multiplex PCR, and the TCRdb table lists in-frame clones only, not all of them. The sample shows under 200,000 clones, roughly 77% of them seen only once. The specimen sequenced was PBMCs. These receptor sequences come from a man aged 45-65 years in good health and CMV-seropositive.

Note on this clone: The junction and the germline gene differ at one end; a read error may be behind it. The V gene is TRBV28, the J gene TRBJ2-1; possible D gene TRBD1, 6 bases. This CDR3 has 14 residues. Germline CDR1 and CDR2: MDHEN and SYDVKM. This CDR3 reads CASILSHRASEQFF. The CDR3, as DNA: TGTGCCAGCATTTTAAGCCACAGGGCCAGCGAGCAGTTCTTC.

The table lists this clone with a few counts. The chain recombines TRBV4-3 with TRBJ2-2; the match to TRBD2 covers 8 bases. The germline V gene has CDR1 LGHNA and CDR2 YSLEER. The CDR3 contains 18 residues. The junction had 11 bases not matched to a gene; V was cut back by 0 bases and J by 5 bases. The CDR3 sequence is CASSQDPAGAPSTGELFF. Here the CDR3 DNA reads TGCGCCAGCAGCCAAGATCCAGCGGGGGCCCCCTCGACCGGGGAGCTGTTTTTT.

V usage is TRBV27 and J usage is TRBJ2-1; D perhaps matches TRBD1 (6 bases). This CDR3 has 18 amino acids. The germline V and J ends were trimmed by 5 bases and 0 bases, with 20 bases remaining between them. The V gene's germline CDR1 is MNHEY and CDR2 SMNVEV (reference sequence). The CDR3 coding sequence is TGTGCCAGCAGTCTGGGACAAATGTTGGAGAGCTCCTACAATGAGCAGTTCTTC. Amino acids: CASSLGQMLESSYNEQFF.

CDR3 sequence (DNA): TGTGCCAGCAGCTTTGCCCGGGGAGGTTCCTACAATGAGCAGTTCTTC. It yields the protein CASSFARGGSYNEQFF. The V call is TRBV7-9, the J call TRBJ2-1; D possibly corresponds to TRBD2 (6 bases). V was cut by 3 bases and J by 1 base, with 13 bases left in between. The germline CDR1 and CDR2 sequences are SEHNR and FQNEAQ (reference sequence). The CDR3 contains 16 residues.

The table lists this clone with a few counts. The rearrangement uses TRBV5-8 and TRBJ1-2; D not resolved. Trimming stripped 4 bases from V and 5 bases from J, with 9 bases between. This CDR3 contains 12 residues. Germline CDR1 and CDR2: SGHTS and YDEGEE. CDR3 bases: TGTGCCAGCAGCGACACGGGGTATGGCTACACCTTC. Its translation is CASSDTGYGYTF.

V and J are TRBV6-4 and TRBJ2-2; tentatively, D is TRBD2 (6 bases). This CDR3 contains 16 residues. From germline, CDR1 is MRHNA and CDR2 SNTAGT. V lost 6 bases to trimming and J lost 8 bases, with 22 bases between them. The CDR3 DNA reads TGTGCCAGCAGGGGGGGTCCAAGGCGGGGAGAAGGGGAGCTGTTTTTT. This translates into CASRGGPRRGEGELFF.

The rearrangement uses TRBV18 and TRBJ2-7; 9 nucleotides match TRBD1. The CDR3 has 15 residues. Germline V gene sequence: CDR1 KGHSH, CDR2 LQKENI. V gave up 2 bases and J gave up 1 base; unmatched junction bases: 3. The CDR3 DNA sequence: TGTGCCAGCTCACCATGGGACAGGGAGTCCTACGAGCAGTACTTC. It translates to CASSPWDRESYEQYF.

This chain links TRBV19 with TRBJ2-7; no definite D call. Germline loops: CDR1 LNHDA, CDR2 SQIVND (reference sequence). The CDR3 loop spans 11 amino acids. Trimming took off 5 bases at V and 4 bases at J, with 6 bases between the two ends. The CDR3 spells CASSSQYEQYF. CDR3 nucleotide sequence: TGTGCCAGTAGTTCCCAGTACGAGCAGTACTTC.

This chain joins TRBV4-1 and TRBJ1-5, with unresolved D. Trimming left V 0 bases short and J 4 bases short, with 7 bases between. Germline V gene lookup returns CDR1 MGHRA and CDR2 YSYEKL. The length of the CDR3 is 14 residues. This CDR3 is CASSQEYLNQPQHF. The CDR3 DNA is TGCGCCAGCAGCCAAGAGTATCTAAATCAGCCCCAGCATTTT.

This chain links TRBV10-3 with TRBJ2-2, with D hard to call. The V and J ends lost 3 bases and 6 bases respectively, with 8 bases between them. The germline CDR1 and CDR2 sequences are ENHRY and SYGVKD. The length of the CDR3 is 13 residues. The CDR3 DNA is TGTGCCATCAGTGATCAGTCCGCCGGGGAGCTGTTTTTT. Translation: CAISDQSAGELFF.

This clone has a single count. The genes are TRBV10-3 and TRBJ2-3, with D hard to call. In germline, CDR1 is ENHRY, CDR2 SYGVKD. V was trimmed by 2 bases and J by 0 bases, leaving 9 bases between them. This CDR3 has 15 amino acids. Written as DNA, the CDR3 is TGTGCCATCAGTGAGGCTAATCCTAGCACAGATACGCAGTATTTT. This gives the protein CAISEANPSTDTQYF.

The chain has TRBV4-1 and TRBJ2-5; 8 bases align to TRBD2. Germline V gives CDR1 MGHRA, CDR2 YSYEKL. V shed 3 bases, J shed 6 bases, and the junction held 9 bases outside the gene matches. The CDR3 length is 15 residues. CDR3 sequence: CASSHERGRQQTQYF. CDR3 sequence (DNA): TGCGCCAGCAGCCACGAGCGGGGGCGGCAGCAGACCCAGTACTTC.